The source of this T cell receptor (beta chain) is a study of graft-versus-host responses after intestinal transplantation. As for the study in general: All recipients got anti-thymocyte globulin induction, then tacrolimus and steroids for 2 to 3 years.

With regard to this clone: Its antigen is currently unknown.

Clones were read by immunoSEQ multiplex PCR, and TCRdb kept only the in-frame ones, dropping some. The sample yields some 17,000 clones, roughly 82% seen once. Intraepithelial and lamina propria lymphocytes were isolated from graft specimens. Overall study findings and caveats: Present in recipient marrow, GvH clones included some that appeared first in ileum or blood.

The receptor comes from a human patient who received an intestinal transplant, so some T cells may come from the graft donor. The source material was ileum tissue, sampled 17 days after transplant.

In nucleotides, the CDR3 is TGTGCCAGCAGCCCATTCGGGCCGCTCTACGAGCAGTACTTC. This gives the protein CASSPFGPLYEQYF. The rearrangement uses TRBV5-6 and TRBJ2-7; D gene unclear. The CDR3 consists of 14 residues. V was shortened by 4 bases and J by 3 bases, with 14 bases between the two germline ends. In germline, CDR1 is SGHDT, CDR2 YYEEEE. Full variable domain (rest looked up from reference TRBV5-6 and TRBJ2-7): DAGVTQSPTHLIKTRGQQVTLRCSPKSGHDTVSWYQQALGQGPQFIFQYYEEEERQRGNFPDRFSGHQFPNYSSELNVNALLLGDSALYLCASSPFGPLYEQYFGPGTRLTVT.